This TCR beta chain emerged from a study of neurological immune-mediated disorders. TCRdb re-analysed the 5' RACE reads in MiXCR, keeping a single row per CDR3 protein. This sample has tens of thousands of distinct CDR3 sequences, with around a tenth found just once. PBMCs stored at -80 C, numbering 2 million, were the origin of the unsorted libraries. Trimming took 4 bases from V and 5 from J; bases not matched to a gene: 9. In germline, CDR1 is ENHRY, CDR2 SYGVKD. The CDR3 length is 15 residues. The table lists this clonotype with many counts. The chain combines TRBV10-3 with TRBJ2-7; TRBD1 aligns across 9 bases. This sequence originates from a man in his forties in good health. Material for sequencing was PBMCs. CDR3 residues: CAISGRGQGPHEQYF. The CDR3 DNA reads as TGTGCCATCAGTGGAAGGGGACAGGGACCCCACGAGCAGTACTTC.